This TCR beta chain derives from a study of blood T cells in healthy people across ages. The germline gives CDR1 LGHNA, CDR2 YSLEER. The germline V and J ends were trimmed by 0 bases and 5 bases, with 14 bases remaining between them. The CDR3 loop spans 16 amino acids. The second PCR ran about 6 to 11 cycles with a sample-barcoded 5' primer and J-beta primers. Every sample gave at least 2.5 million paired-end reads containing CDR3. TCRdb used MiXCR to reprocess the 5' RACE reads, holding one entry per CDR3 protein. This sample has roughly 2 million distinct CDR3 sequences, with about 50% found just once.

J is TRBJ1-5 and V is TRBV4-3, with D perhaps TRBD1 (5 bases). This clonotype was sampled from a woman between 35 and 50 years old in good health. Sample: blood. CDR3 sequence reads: CASSQDRQGGDQPQHF. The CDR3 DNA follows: TGCGCCAGCAGCCAAGATCGCCAGGGAGGCGATCAGCCCCAGCATTTT.